This T cell receptor beta chain was profiled in a study of T-cell memory formation after mild COVID-19. This clonotype has only a few counts. The CDR3 sequence is 15 residues long. Trimming took off 0 bases at V and 5 bases at J, with 12 bases between the two ends. Looked up from germline, CDR1 is SGHVS and CDR2 is FQNEAQ. 5'RACE with constant-segment primers yielded barcoded, UMI-tagged TCR alpha and TCR beta cDNA libraries. Each CDR3 protein gets one entry after TCRdb re-called the 5' RACE reads with MiXCR. The sample consists of about 100,000 distinct CDR3 sequences, around 10% of them appearing once.

The sample was PBMCs or a T cell subset sorted from them (not recorded which). The clonotype comes from a man aged 18 to 29 who had mild COVID-19 (a few samples of this study predate the infection). Cell type and time point are not known. The genes are TRBV7-8 and TRBJ2-3; D is undetermined. CDR3 region: CASSLAIFREDTQYF. The CDR3 DNA follows: TGTGCCAGCAGCTTAGCAATTTTCCGCGAAGATACGCAGTATTTT.